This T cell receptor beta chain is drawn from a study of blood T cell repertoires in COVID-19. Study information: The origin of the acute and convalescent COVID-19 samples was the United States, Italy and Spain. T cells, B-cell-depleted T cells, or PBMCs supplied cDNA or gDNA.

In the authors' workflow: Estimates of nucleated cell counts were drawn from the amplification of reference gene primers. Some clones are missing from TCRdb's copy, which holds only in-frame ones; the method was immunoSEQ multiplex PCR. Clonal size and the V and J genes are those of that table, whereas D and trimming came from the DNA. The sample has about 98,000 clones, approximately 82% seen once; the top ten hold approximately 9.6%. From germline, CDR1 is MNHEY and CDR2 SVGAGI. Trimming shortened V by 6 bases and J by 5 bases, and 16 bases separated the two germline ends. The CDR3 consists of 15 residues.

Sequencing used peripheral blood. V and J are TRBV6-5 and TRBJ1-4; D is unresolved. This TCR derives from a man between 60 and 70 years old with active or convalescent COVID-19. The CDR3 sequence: CASSVQRPRNEKLFF. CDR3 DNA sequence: TGTGCCAGCAGCGTTCAGCGGCCGCGAAATGAAAAACTGTTTTTT.